One T cell receptor beta chain is described in this entry. The data belong to a study of blood T cell repertoires in COVID-19. Some clones are missing from TCRdb's copy, which holds only in-frame ones; the method was immunoSEQ multiplex PCR. This sample has 100,000 to 150,000 clones, with about 86% found just once. The clonotype was recovered from a woman aged 45-65 years who had recovered from COVID-19. The source material was PBMCs or T cells enriched from blood (not recorded which).

For the CDR3, the DNA is TGTGCCAGCAGCGAAAACGATCGACAGGTCGGTAATTCACCCCTCCACTTT. This translates into CASSENDRQVGNSPLHF. The rearrangement joins TRBV3-1 (or the pseudogene TRBV3-2) to TRBJ1-6, with D possibly TRBD1 on 6 matching bases. The CDR3 has 17 residues. Trimming left V 5 bases short and J 6 bases short, with 20 bases between. In germline, CDR1 is LGHDT, CDR2 YNNKEL (reference sequence).